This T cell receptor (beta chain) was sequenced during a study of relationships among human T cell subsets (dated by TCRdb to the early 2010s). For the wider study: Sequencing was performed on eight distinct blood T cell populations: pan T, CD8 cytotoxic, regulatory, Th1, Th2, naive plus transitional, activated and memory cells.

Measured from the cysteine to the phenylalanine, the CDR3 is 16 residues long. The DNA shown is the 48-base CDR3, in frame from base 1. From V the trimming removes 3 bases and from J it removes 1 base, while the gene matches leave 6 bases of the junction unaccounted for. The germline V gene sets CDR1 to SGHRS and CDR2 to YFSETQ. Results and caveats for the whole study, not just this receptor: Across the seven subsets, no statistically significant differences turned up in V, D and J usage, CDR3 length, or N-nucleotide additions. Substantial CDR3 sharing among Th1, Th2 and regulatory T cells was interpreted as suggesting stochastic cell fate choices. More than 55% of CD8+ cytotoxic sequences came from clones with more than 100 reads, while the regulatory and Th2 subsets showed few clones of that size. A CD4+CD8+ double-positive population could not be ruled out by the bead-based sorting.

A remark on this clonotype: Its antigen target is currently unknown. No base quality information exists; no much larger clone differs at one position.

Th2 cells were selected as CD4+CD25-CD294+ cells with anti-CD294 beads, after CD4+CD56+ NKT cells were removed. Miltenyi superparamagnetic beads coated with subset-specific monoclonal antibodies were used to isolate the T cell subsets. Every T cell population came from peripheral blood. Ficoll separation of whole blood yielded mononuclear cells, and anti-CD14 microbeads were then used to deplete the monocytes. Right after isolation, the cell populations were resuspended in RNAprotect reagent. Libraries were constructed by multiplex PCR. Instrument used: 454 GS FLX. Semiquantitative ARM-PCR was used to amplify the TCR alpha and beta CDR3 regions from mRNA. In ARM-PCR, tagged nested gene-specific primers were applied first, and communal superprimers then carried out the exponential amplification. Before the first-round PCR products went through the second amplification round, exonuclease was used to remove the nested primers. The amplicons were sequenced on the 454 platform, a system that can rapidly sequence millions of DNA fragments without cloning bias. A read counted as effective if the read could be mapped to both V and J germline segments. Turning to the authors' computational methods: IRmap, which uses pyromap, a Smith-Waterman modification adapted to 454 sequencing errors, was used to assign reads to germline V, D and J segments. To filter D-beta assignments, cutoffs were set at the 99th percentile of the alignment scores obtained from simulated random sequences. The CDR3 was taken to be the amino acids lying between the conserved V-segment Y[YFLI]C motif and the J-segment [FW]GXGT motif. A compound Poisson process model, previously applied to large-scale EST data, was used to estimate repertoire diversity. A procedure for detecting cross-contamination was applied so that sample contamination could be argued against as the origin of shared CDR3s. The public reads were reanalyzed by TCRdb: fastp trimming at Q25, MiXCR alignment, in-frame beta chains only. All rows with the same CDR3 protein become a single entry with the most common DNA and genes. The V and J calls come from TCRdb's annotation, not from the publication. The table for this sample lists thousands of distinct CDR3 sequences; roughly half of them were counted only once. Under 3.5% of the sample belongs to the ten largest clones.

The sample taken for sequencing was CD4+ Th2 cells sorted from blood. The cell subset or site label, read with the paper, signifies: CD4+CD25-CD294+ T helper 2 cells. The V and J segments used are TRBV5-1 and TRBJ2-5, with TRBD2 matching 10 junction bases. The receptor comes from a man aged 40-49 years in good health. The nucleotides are TGCGCCAGCAGCTCAATACTAGCGGGGAGCCAAGAGACCCAGTACTTC. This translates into CASSSILAGSQETQYF.